These 5 T cell receptor beta chains were sequenced from one sample in a study of blood T cell repertoires in COVID-19. Sequencing was performed with immunoSEQ multiplex PCR; in TCRdb, only in-frame clones are kept and a portion is missing. The profile shows roughly 300,000 clones, roughly 93% of them singletons. Sequenced input: PBMCs or T cells enriched from blood (not recorded which). The receptors stem from a woman in her forties with acute COVID-19.

This clone was observed a single time. The V call is TRBV30, the J call TRBJ1-3; D is unresolved. This CDR3 comprises 18 residues. V lost 3 bases, J lost 1 base, and 22 bases lay in between. Germline lookup yields CDR1 GTSNPN and CDR2 SVGIG (reference sequence). The chain's CDR3 is CAWSNLGRPRSSGNTIYF. The CDR3 DNA reads as TGTGCCTGGAGCAATCTAGGTAGGCCGCGATCATCTGGAAACACCATATATTTT.

The rearrangement links TRBV24-1 to TRBJ1-5; 9 bases match TRBD1. This CDR3 has 14 amino acids. V trimming: 2 bases; J trimming: 7 bases; junction bases outside the gene matches: 2. Germline-derived CDR1 and CDR2 are KGHDR and SFDVKD. For the CDR3, the DNA is TGTGCCACCAGTGATTCGGACAGGGGCCAGCCCCAGCATTTT. It encodes CATSDSDRGQPQHF.

This sequence joins TRBV6-5 and TRBJ2-2; possible D gene TRBD2, 7 bases. CDR1 is MNHEY, CDR2 SVGAGI, per germline. Trimming pared 5 bases from V and 4 bases from J, leaving 14 bases between. The CDR3 has 15 amino acids. The CDR3 sequence is CASSRREGGTGELFF. In nucleotides, the CDR3 is TGTGCCAGCAGTCGCAGGGAGGGGGGCACCGGGGAGCTGTTTTTT.

The sample holds one count of this clone. V and J are TRBV28 and TRBJ2-2; D is perhaps TRBD1 (6 bases). The germline CDR1 and CDR2 sequences are MDHEN and SYDVKM. This CDR3 region has 19 residues. V was clipped by 1 base and J by 0 bases, with 18 bases between them. For the CDR3, the DNA is TGTGCCAGCAGTTTATCTCTTGGGGTACAGGGCGCGAACACCGGGGAGCTGTTTTTT. It codes for CASSLSLGVQGANTGELFF.

J is TRBJ1-2 and V is TRBV10-3; perhaps TRBD1 as D (5 bases). Germline CDR1 is ENHRY and CDR2 is SYGVKD. Trimming shortened V by 3 bases and J by 4 bases, and 9 bases separated the two germline ends. This CDR3 is 13 amino acids long. CDR3 sequence: CAISEGQGYGYTF. The CDR3 DNA sequence: TGTGCCATCAGTGAAGGGCAGGGCTATGGCTACACCTTC.